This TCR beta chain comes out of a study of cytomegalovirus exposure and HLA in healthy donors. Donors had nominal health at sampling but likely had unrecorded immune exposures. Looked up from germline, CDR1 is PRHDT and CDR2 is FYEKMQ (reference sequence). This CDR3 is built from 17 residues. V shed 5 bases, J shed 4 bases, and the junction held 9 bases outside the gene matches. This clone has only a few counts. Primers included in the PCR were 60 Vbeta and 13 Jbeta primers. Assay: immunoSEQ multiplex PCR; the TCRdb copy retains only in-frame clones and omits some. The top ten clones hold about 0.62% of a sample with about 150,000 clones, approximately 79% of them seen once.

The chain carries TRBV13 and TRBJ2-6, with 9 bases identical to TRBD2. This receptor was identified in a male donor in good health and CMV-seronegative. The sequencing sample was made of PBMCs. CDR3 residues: CASSPGLAGPGANVLTF. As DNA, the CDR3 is TGTGCCAGCAGCCCGGGGCTAGCGGGACCGGGGGCCAACGTCCTGACTTTC.